The present entry profiles one T cell receptor beta chain with its context. These data are taken from a study of blood T cell repertoires in COVID-19. Study-level information: COVID-19 samples from acute and convalescent phases originated in the United States, Italy and Spain.

Assay: immunoSEQ multiplex PCR; the TCRdb copy retains only in-frame clones and omits some. This sample has some 130,000 clones, with about nine tenths found just once. The germline V and J ends were trimmed by 2 bases and 1 base, with 11 bases remaining between them. The germline CDR1 and CDR2 sequences are SGHTA and FQGNSA. The length of the CDR3 is 15 residues. The sample taken for sequencing was peripheral blood. This TCR was sampled from a man aged 50-60 years with acute or convalescent COVID-19. The genes are TRBV7-2 and TRBJ1-1; D call uncertain. Here the CDR3 DNA reads TGTGCCAGCAGCTTAAGAGGGTGGACGAACACTGAAGCTTTCTTT. It encodes CASSLRGWTNTEAFF.